A single sample gave rise to the 18 T cell receptor beta chains below, sequenced in a study of T cells in Graves' hyperthyroidism and ophthalmopathy. RNA transcripts served as the template for amplifying TCR beta CDR3 regions. Researchers ran a first-round RT-PCR on the TCR CDR3 using the HTBI primer set. TCRdb reprocessed the multiplex PCR reads via MiXCR and lists one record per CDR3 protein. The sample includes approximately 510,000 distinct CDR3 sequences, approximately 48% seen only once; the top ten take around 47%. Sequencing was done on a sample of peripheral blood or thyroid tissue (not recorded which). The receptor set was obtained from an adult woman with Graves' disease, either hyperthyroidism or ophthalmopathy (not recorded which).

CDR3 sequence reads: CASSQSPFVAGDTGELFF. In nucleotides, the CDR3 is TGCGCCAGCAGCCAGAGCCCCTTTGTAGCGGGTGACACCGGGGAGCTGTTTTTT. The chain joins TRBV4-1 to TRBJ2-2; 7 bases are a match to TRBD2. Trimming took 3 bases from V and 3 from J; bases not matched to a gene: 13. This CDR3 has 18 residues. CDR1 and CDR2 (germline): MGHRA, YSYEKL.

This clonotype has at least ten counts. The chain recombines TRBV19 with TRBJ1-1; 11 bases line up with TRBD1. Germline V gene data show CDR1 as LNHDA and CDR2 as SQIVND (reference sequence). Losses at the gene ends were 7 bases for V and 3 bases for J; bases not matched to a gene: 10. This CDR3 has 16 amino acids. In nucleotides, the CDR3 is TGTGCCAGTAAAATTGGGACAGGGGGTTTACACACTGAAGCTTTCTTT. Protein product: CASKIGTGGLHTEAFF.

There are a few counts of this clonotype. V gene TRBV9 combines with J gene TRBJ2-3; TRBD2 matches at 7 bases. This CDR3 has 16 amino acids. Germline CDR1 and CDR2: SGDLS and YYNGEE. V lost 0 bases and J lost 2; bases outside the gene matches: 6. CDR3 loop: CASSVGEGLDTDTQYF. CDR3 coding DNA: TGTGCCAGCAGCGTAGGGGAGGGTTTGGACACAGATACGCAGTATTTT.

The chain joins TRBV28 to TRBJ2-7; 10 bases map to TRBD2. The length of the CDR3 is 13 residues. Germline V gene sequence: CDR1 MDHEN, CDR2 SYDVKM. The junction had 8 bases not matched to a gene; V was cut back by 9 bases and J by 6 bases. The CDR3 nucleotides read TGTGCCAGTAAAGCGGGAGGGCCTTCCGAGCAGTACTTC. Its protein product is CASKAGGPSEQYF.

Many counts were recorded for this clonotype. The rearrangement links TRBV19 to TRBJ1-3; unclear D gene. V was shortened by 6 bases and J by 0 bases, with 15 bases between the two germline ends. The germline V gene encodes CDR1 LNHDA and CDR2 SQIVND (reference sequence). The CDR3 consists of 16 residues. CDR3 residues: CASSPGRTLSGNTIYF. CDR3 DNA: TGTGCCAGTAGCCCCGGGCGGACCCTCTCTGGAAACACCATATATTTT.

The sample holds many counts of this clonotype. This chain joins TRBV5-5 and TRBJ1-1, with TRBD1 matching 7 bases. The V and J ends lost 0 bases and 6 bases, in that order; junction bases with no gene match: 5. In germline, CDR1 is SGHKS, CDR2 YYEKEE (reference sequence). The CDR3 runs to 14 residues. The CDR3 DNA reads as TGTGCCAGCAGCTTGGAGAGACAGGGCTCTGAAGCTTTCTTT. Its translation: CASSLERQGSEAFF.

The chain uses TRBV7-2 and TRBJ1-1; D is unclear. The CDR3 loop spans 15 amino acids. Germline-derived CDR1 and CDR2 are SGHTA and FQGNSA. V was pared by 0 bases and J by 5 bases, with 13 bases between. CDR3 in DNA: TGTGCCAGCAGCTTAGCGAGCGGGGTTTGGACTGAAGCTTTCTTT. Amino acid sequence: CASSLASGVWTEAFF.

The rearrangement joins TRBV2 to TRBJ2-2, with no clear D. CDR1 SNHLY and CDR2 FYNNEI come from the germline V gene. This CDR3 comprises 14 residues. Trimming removed 7 bases at V and 0 bases at J, with 9 bases between. The CDR3 loop is CASTDITNTGELFF. The DNA of the CDR3 is TGTGCCAGCACCGACATCACGAACACCGGGGAGCTGTTTTTT.

This clonotype appeared many times. The genes are TRBV10-3 and TRBJ2-7, with D unresolved. Germline V gives CDR1 ENHRY, CDR2 SYGVKD. This CDR3 comprises 12 residues. V dropped 3 bases and J dropped 4 bases, with 7 bases sitting between them. CDR3 nucleotide sequence: TGTGCCATCAGTGAAACTCGGTACGAGCAGTACTTC. Translating gives CAISETRYEQYF.

This clonotype showed up many times. V and J are TRBV7-3 and TRBJ1-1; D not resolved. V was pared by 0 bases and J by 0 bases, with 8 bases between. Germline V gene sequence: CDR1 SGHTA, CDR2 FQGTGA. This CDR3 has 15 amino acids. The CDR3 nucleotides are TGTGCCAGCAGCTTAACCCGGGATATGAACACTGAAGCTTTCTTT. This codes for CASSLTRDMNTEAFF.

This sequence joins TRBV20-1 and TRBJ1-5; TRBD1 aligns across 7 bases. CDR3 length equals 13 residues. V shed 6 bases and J 6 bases; nucleotides not matched to a gene: 8. The V gene's germline CDR1 is DFQATT and CDR2 SNEGSKA (reference sequence). CDR3 nucleotide sequence: TGCAGTGCAGCAGGGGGAACAACTCAGCCCCAGCATTTT. This gives the protein CSAAGGTTQPQHF.

This rearrangement joins TRBV7-9 to TRBJ2-7, with 9 bases aligning to TRBD1. Losses at the gene ends were 5 bases for V and 6 bases for J; bases not matched to a gene: 11. CDR1 is SEHNR, CDR2 FQNEAQ, per germline (reference sequence). The CDR3 covers 15 residues. Here the CDR3 reads CASSTPGQGSFEQYF. The CDR3 coding sequence is TGTGCCAGCAGCACACCGGGACAGGGCTCTTTCGAGCAGTACTTC.

This clonotype was counted between two and nine times. The rearrangement links TRBV10-2 to TRBJ1-5, with D tentatively TRBD1 (5 bases). Germline lookup yields CDR1 WSHSY and CDR2 SAAADI. The V end was cut by 10 bases, the J end by 6 bases, with 19 bases between. The CDR3 consists of 14 residues. The chain's CDR3 is CATKQEDPRQPQHF. Written as DNA, the CDR3 is TGCGCCACCAAACAGGAGGATCCCCGTCAGCCCCAGCATTTT.

V gene TRBV7-8 combines with J gene TRBJ1-6; 8 positions match TRBD1. Germline trimming cut 5 bases from V and 10 bases from J; bases unmatched to any gene: 7. There are 14 residues in the CDR3. Germline V gene data show CDR1 as SGHVS and CDR2 as FQNEAQ. The CDR3 reads CASSIGQGRSPLHF. CDR3 sequence (DNA): TGTGCCAGCAGCATCGGACAGGGTAGATCACCCCTCCACTTT. The full variable domain, completed using reference TRBV7-8 and TRBJ1-6, is GAGVSQSPRYKVAKRGQDVALRCDPISGHVSLFWYQQALGQGPEFLTYFQNEAQLDKSGLPSDRFFAERPEGSVSTLKIQRTQQEDSAVYLCASSIGQGRSPLHFGNGTRLTVT.

CDR3 DNA: TGTGCCAGCAGCTTAGGTAGTCTAGGCATTGGCACTGAAGCTTTCTTT. It yields the protein CASSLGSLGIGTEAFF. The chain combines TRBV2 with TRBJ1-1, with D unresolved. Between the trimmed V and J ends, which lost 6 bases and 4 bases, there was a span of 21 bases. CDR1 and CDR2 (germline): SNHLY, FYNNEI. There are 16 residues in the CDR3.

The rearrangement uses TRBV7-2 and TRBJ1-6; TRBD1 is a possible D gene (5 bases). Trimming took 3 bases from V and 6 from J, leaving 15 bases between them. Germline assignment: CDR1 SGHTA and CDR2 FQGNSA. The CDR3 has 16 residues. CDR3 residues: CASSLDNAAVNSPLHF. In DNA form, the CDR3 reads TGTGCCAGCAGCTTGGACAACGCCGCCGTTAATTCACCCCTCCACTTT.

V and J are TRBV6-5 and TRBJ2-1; D is uncertain. The CDR3 runs 15 residues. Trimming stripped 1 base from V and 8 bases from J, with 15 bases between. CDR1 is MNHEY, CDR2 SVGAGI, per germline. CDR3 in amino acids: CASSYLKLQVDEQFF. For the CDR3, the DNA is TGTGCCAGCAGTTACTTAAAGCTTCAGGTCGATGAGCAGTTCTTC.

The gene calls are TRBV29-1 and TRBJ2-2; D not certain. The V end was cut by 1 base, the J end by 5 bases, with 2 bases between. CDR1 and CDR2 from the germline V gene are SQVTM and ANQGSEA. The CDR3 totals 11 residues. The CDR3 nucleotides are TGCAGCGTTGAAGTAACCGGGGAGCTGTTTTTT. It translates to CSVEVTGELFF.